Reported below is one TCR beta chain. Different DNA sequences within this sample yield the same CDR3. This entry comes from a study of early stage breast cancer tumors. For the study at large: Invasive lobular carcinomas made up about 30% of the 12 ER+/PR+/HER2- tumors.

The assay was immunoSEQ multiplex PCR, and TCRdb's table has in-frame clones only and misses some. This sample yields around 78,000 clones, of which more than 60% are seen a single time; 3% to 3.5% belongs to the top ten. CDR1 and CDR2 (germline): SNHLY, FYNNEI. V was shortened by 5 bases and J by 2 bases, with 9 bases between the two germline ends. This CDR3 is built from 13 residues. This clonotype was obtained from a person aged 55 to 70 with breast cancer. Input material: blood. The chain is built from TRBV2 and TRBJ1-2, with D perhaps TRBD1 (6 bases). The CDR3 reads CASSPDRNYGYTF. The CDR3 DNA sequence: TGTGCCAGCAGTCCCGACAGGAACTATGGCTACACCTTC.